The 6 T cell receptor beta chains listed next were all sequenced from one sample in a study of response to subunit inactivated influenza vaccine (dated by TCRdb to the late 2010s). Receptor amplification or capture employed RT-PCR. The listed sequencing device is Illumina HiSeq 2500. Starting from the raw public reads, TCRdb applied fastp trimming at Q25, assembled clones with MiXCR and retained in-frame beta chains. Here each entry gathers all rows of one CDR3 protein and keeps the most common genes and DNA. The sample table records a few hundred thousand distinct CDR3 sequences; approximately 21% of these occur just once. About a tenth of the sample lies in the top ten. The sample in question was PBMCs from blood, obtained 21 months after vaccination. Receptor source: a man in his fifties or sixties who received an inactivated influenza vaccine. Donor details come from another sample of the same person, matched by shared clones.

This clonotype was found a few times. CDR3 DNA sequence: TGTGCCAGCTCGCCGTCTTTGTGGGAAGGGGGGAATTCACCCCTCCACTTT. Translation gives CASSPSLWEGGNSPLHF. This chain uses TRBV18 with TRBJ1-6; perhaps TRBD1 as D (6 bases). With 6 bases removed from V and 7 bases from J, the gap between germline ends came to 22 bases. The germline V gene has CDR1 KGHSH and CDR2 LQKENI. The CDR3 has 17 amino acids. Using reference TRBV18 and TRBJ1-6 for the parts outside the CDR3, the full variable domain is NAGVMQNPRHLVRRRGQEARLRCSPMKGHSHVYWYRQLPEEGLKFMVYLQKENIIDESGMPKERFSAEFPKEGPSILRIQQVVRGDSAAYFCASSPSLWEGGNSPLHFGNGTRLTVT.

This clonotype has more than one count but fewer than ten. This chain connects TRBV20-1 to TRBJ1-1; 7 bases fit TRBD1. V shed 3 bases and J 5 bases; nucleotides not matched to a gene: 9. CDR1 is DFQATT, CDR2 SNEGSKA, per germline (reference sequence). This CDR3 has 14 amino acids. CDR3 protein: CSASLRGPGTEAFF. CDR3 nucleotide sequence: TGCAGTGCTAGTTTAAGGGGGCCTGGGACTGAAGCTTTCTTT.

The chain uses TRBV28 and TRBJ1-6, with 8 bases that match TRBD1. The CDR3 spans 15 residues. Unmatched junction bases numbered 9, after V lost 4 bases and J lost 10 bases. Germline V gene data show CDR1 as MDHEN and CDR2 as SYDVKM. Written as DNA, the CDR3 is TGTGCCAGCAGTTCCCGGACAGGGCTGAACTCACCCCTCCACTTT. Translation: CASSSRTGLNSPLHF.

This clonotype showed up just a few times. V gene TRBV10-2 combines with J gene TRBJ2-1; 8 nucleotides line up with TRBD1. Per the germline V gene, CDR1 is WSHSY and CDR2 is SAAADI. V lost 0 bases, J lost 7 bases, and 5 bases stayed unmatched. This CDR3 contains 15 residues. The CDR3 DNA follows: TGCGCCAGCAGTGAGTCCCAGGGGGCCAGGAATGAGCAGTTCTTC. This encodes CASSESQGARNEQFF.

This clonotype was detected only a few times. The chain links TRBV20-1 to TRBJ1-1; D is perhaps TRBD1 (6 bases). V was cut by 0 bases and J by 9 bases, with 17 bases left in between. Germline V gene sequence: CDR1 DFQATT, CDR2 SNEGSKA (reference sequence). The CDR3 is 14 residues long. The CDR3 coding sequence is TGCAGTGCTAGAGATCGGGGGAGGGGGAGGAAAGCTTTCTTT. It is translated as CSARDRGRGRKAFF.

About this clonotype: An end of the junction does not agree with germline; a read error may underlie this. The chain is built from TRBV20-1 and TRBJ1-5; the D is unclear. The CDR3 is made up of 12 amino acids. Per the germline V gene, CDR1 is DFQATT and CDR2 is SNEGSKA (reference sequence). CDR3 DNA sequence: TGCAGTGCTAGAGATACAAATCAGCCCCAGCAATTT. It codes for CSARDTNQPQQF.